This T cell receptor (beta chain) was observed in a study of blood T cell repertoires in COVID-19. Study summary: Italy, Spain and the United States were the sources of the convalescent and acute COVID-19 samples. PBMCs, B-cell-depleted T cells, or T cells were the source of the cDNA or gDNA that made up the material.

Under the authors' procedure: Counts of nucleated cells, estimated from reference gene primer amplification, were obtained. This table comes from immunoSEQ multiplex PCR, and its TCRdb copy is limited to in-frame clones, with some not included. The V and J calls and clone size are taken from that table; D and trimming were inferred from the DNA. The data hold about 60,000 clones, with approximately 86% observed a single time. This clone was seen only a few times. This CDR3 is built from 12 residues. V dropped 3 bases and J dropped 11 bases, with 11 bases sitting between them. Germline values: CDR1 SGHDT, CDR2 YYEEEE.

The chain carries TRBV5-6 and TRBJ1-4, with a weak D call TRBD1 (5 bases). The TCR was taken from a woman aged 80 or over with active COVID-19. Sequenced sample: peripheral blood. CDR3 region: CASSYPGGKLFF. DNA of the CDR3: TGTGCCAGCAGCTACCCCGGGGGGAAACTGTTTTTT.